Below, one T cell receptor beta chain is given with its context. The primer mix had 60 Vbeta and 13 Jbeta primers. Sequenced by immunoSEQ multiplex PCR; TCRdb stores in-frame clones only, minus some. Of roughly 150,000 clones listed, over 70% are singletons. This CDR3 spans 14 amino acids. The sample originates from a study of cytomegalovirus exposure and HLA in healthy donors. The rearrangement links TRBV21-1 to TRBJ1-3; the table's D call TRBD1 went unverified against the DNA. TRBV21-1 has pseudogene status. The material sequenced was PBMCs. This TCR derives from a man aged 30 to 45 in good health and CMV-seropositive. The CDR3 bases are TGTGCCAGCTATAGCAGGGGGGCCGGAAACACCATATATTTT. Translation: CASYSRGAGNTIYF.